This TCR beta chain was identified in a study of shared clonotypes between healthy human individuals. Study results and limitations: On the whole, naive subsets had larger estimated richness than memory subsets had. Naive CD4 clonotype sharing across a few donors was roughly 5%.

Cells designated naive CD8 were CD45RO-negative and were positively selected for CCR7, with terminally differentiated effector memory CD45RA+ cells excluded. Germline V gives CDR1 MDHEN, CDR2 SYDVKM. Losses at the gene ends were 6 bases for V and 0 bases for J; bases not matched to a gene: 8. This CDR3 is 15 amino acids long. Note on this clone: The antigen is not known.

Generated by immunoSEQ multiplex PCR, the TCRdb table keeps only in-frame clones and is missing some. Of about 2.1 million clones in the sample, approximately 94% were seen once. The gene calls are TRBV28 and TRBJ2-7; the match to TRBD1 covers 7 bases. Sequencing was performed on naive CD8+ T cells from PBMCs. The source is a man younger than 35 in good health. Some clones in this sample may be carry-over from other donors' samples. The CDR3 bases are TGTGCCAGCAGCCGGGGACAGCAGAACTCCTACGAGCAGTACTTC. Protein sequence: CASSRGQQNSYEQYF.